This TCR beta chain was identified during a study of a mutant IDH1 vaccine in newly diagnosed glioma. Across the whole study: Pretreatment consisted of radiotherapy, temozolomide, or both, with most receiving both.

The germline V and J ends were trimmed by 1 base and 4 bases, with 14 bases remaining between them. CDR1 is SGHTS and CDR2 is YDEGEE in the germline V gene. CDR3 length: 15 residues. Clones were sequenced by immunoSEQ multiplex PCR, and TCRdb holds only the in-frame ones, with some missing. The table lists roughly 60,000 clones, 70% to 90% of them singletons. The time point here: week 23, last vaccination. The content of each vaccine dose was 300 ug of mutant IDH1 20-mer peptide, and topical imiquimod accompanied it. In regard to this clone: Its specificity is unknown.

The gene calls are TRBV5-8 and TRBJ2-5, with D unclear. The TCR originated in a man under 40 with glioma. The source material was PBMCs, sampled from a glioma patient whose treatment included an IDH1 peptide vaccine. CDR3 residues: CASSLSLQKGETQYF. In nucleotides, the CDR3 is TGTGCCAGCAGCTTGTCGCTCCAAAAGGGAGAGACCCAGTACTTC. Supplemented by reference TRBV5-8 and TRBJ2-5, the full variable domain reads EAGVTQSPTHLIKTRGQQATLRCSPISGHTSVYWYQQALGLGLQFLLWYDEGEERNRGNFPPRFSGRQFPNYSSELNVNALELEDSALYLCASSLSLQKGETQYFGPGTRLLVL.